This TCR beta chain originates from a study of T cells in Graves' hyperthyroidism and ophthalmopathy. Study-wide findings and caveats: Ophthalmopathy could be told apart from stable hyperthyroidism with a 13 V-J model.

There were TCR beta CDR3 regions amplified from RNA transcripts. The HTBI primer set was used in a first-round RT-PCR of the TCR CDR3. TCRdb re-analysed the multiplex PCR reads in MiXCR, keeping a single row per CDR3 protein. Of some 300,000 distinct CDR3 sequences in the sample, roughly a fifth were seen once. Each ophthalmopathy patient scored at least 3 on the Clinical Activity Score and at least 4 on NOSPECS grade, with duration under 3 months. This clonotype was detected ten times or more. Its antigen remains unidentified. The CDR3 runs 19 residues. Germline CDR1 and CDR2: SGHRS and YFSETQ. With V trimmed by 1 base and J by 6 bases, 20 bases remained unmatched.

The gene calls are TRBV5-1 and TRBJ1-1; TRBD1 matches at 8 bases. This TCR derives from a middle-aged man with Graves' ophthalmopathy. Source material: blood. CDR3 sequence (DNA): TGCGCCAGCAGCTTGCCGGGTGCAGGGGGCGCAGGATTCTTAGCTGAAGCTTTCTTT. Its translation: CASSLPGAGGAGFLAEAFF.